This T cell receptor beta chain was identified during a study of OX40 agonist ivuxolimab in advanced cancers. Turning to the overall study: Ivuxolimab was a fully human IgG2 agonistic monoclonal antibody targeting the costimulatory receptor OX40 (CD134). The paper covers the monotherapy dose-escalation part of the phase I ivuxolimab trial, which included N ≈ 57 patients. Prior anti-PD-1, anti-PD-L1 or anti-CTLA-4 therapy was permitted, and about two fifths of dose-escalation patients had received checkpoint inhibitors. Partial responses occurred in three dose-escalation patients, of whom one had hepatocellular carcinoma and two had cutaneous melanoma. Of the roughly 52 dose-escalation patients, hepatocellular carcinoma was present in about 20, melanoma in about 15, renal cell carcinoma in 9 and head and neck cancer in 9. Peripheral TCRbeta sequencing was intended to test whether TCR sequence diversity was altered and clonal T-cell expansion was caused by ivuxolimab. Intravenous ivuxolimab was administered to patients every 2 weeks at six dose levels: 0.01, 0.1, 0.3, 1.5, 3 and 10 mg/kg. A male proportion of under 85% and a mean age of 60 years, ranging from 23 to 79, were recorded for the dose-escalation cohort. The paper as a whole reports these results and caveats: Low levels of normalized T-cell clonal expansion were also seen in some nonresponding patients. At doses of 0.1 to 3.0 mg/kg, clonal expansion of both CD4+ and CD8+ T cells in blood was seen between baseline and week 6. After ivuxolimab, more expanded clones were found on average in CD8+ T cells than in CD4+ T cells. In the 0.1-3.0 mg/kg groups, partial responders were among the patients with the lowest normalized peripheral clonal expansion, particularly in CD8+ T cells. The antigen specificity of the clonally expanded peripheral T cells was not determined.

A word on this clone: Its cognate antigen has yet to be identified. Per-nucleotide qualities are absent, and no much larger clonotype sits a single base away.

For sequencing of the TCRbeta CDR3 region, genomic DNA was extracted from the sorted cells. The immunoSEQ Assay was used to sequence the TCRbeta CDR3 regions. This immuneACCESS table, as held by TCRdb, lists in-frame sequences with V and J called but not all clones. Of the missing ones, under half trace to an unresolved V gene in checked studies; the others have no known cause. The sample table holds 77,000 or so clones, of which 89% were seen once. In total, the top ten clones hold 11% of the sample. CDR1 and CDR2 were assigned from the germline V gene as SGDLS and YYNGEE. The CDR3 spans 15 residues, from the cysteine through the phenylalanine. The entry retains the CDR3 DNA only, 45 bases that are in frame from base 1. Trimming accounts for 0 bases at V and 3 bases at J, while the number of junction bases matched to no gene is 4. Patients with autoimmune disease history or receiving systemic immunosuppression were excluded from the trial. Peripheral blood for TCR sequencing was collected from all dose cohorts at baseline, on cycle 4 day 1, and on cycle 7 day 1. The samples were drawn from a first-in-human, open-label, multicenter phase I dose-escalation trial of ivuxolimab. Adults with locally advanced or metastatic head and neck squamous cell, hepatocellular, melanoma or renal cell carcinoma were enrolled in the trial. CD4+ and CD8+ T cells were sorted separately from peripheral blood before TCR sequencing.

Specimen: CD4+ or CD8+ T cells sorted from blood, collected in a trial of the OX40 agonist ivuxolimab. This receptor was obtained from an adult with an advanced solid tumor such as melanoma, head and neck, liver or kidney cancer. The chain uses TRBV9 and TRBJ2-3; TRBD2 matches 7 bases in the middle. The DNA reads as follows: TGTGCCAGCAGCGTAGCTACCGGGGGGACAGATACGCAGTATTTT. This gives the protein CASSVATGGTDTQYF.